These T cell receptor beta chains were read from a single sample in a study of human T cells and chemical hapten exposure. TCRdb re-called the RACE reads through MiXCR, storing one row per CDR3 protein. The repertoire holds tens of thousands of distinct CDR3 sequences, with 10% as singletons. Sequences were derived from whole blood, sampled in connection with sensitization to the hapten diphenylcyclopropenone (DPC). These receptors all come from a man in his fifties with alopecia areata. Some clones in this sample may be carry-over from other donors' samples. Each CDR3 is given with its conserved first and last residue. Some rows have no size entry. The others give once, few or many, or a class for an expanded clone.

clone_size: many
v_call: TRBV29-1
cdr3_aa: CSVGWTGAYNEQFF

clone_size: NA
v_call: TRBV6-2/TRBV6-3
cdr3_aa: CASSSGLLNNEQFF

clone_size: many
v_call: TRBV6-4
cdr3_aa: CASSETVSSYNEQFF

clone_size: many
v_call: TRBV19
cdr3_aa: CASSTQQGTGELFF

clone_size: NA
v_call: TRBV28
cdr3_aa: CASTILSDNEQFF

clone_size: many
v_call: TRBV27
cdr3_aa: CASSHRETGNTIYF

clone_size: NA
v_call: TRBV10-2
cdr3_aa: CASSDLVGETQYF

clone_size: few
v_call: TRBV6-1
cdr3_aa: CASSVGSDTDTQYF

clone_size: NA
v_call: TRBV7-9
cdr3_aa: CASSLDIRDTQYF

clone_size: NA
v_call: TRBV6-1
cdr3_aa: CASTADRDSQAFF

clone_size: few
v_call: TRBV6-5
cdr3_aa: CASSASNTSGRYNEQFF

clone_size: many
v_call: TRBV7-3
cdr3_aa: CASSPDQGAGTQYF

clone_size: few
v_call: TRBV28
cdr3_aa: CASSIQYEQYF

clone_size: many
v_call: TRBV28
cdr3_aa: CASSLPHTKEQFF

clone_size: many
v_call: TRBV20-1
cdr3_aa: CSAGTPEDTQYF

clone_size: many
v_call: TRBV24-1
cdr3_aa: CATSDPGQGRSNEQFF

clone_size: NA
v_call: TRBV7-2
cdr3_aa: CASSKIAAGANVLTF

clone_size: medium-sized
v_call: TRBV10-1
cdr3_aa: CASSSDRGSNQPQHF

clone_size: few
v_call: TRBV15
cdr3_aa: CATSRQRRNNEQFF

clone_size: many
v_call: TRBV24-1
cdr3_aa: CATSDHRDQTSDEQFF